These T cell receptor beta chains were read from a single sample in a study of T cells in Graves' hyperthyroidism and ophthalmopathy. MiXCR, applied by TCRdb to the multiplex PCR reads, yields one record per CDR3 protein. Of about 590,000 distinct CDR3 sequences listed, 13% to 15% are singletons. Sequencing was carried out using blood. Receptor source: a woman aged 18-30 years with Graves' ophthalmopathy. The CDR3 runs from the conserved cysteine through the conserved F or W.

V: TRBV7-3
J: TRBJ2-3
length: 13
CDR3: CASSFMGADTQYF

V: TRBV5-1
J: TRBJ2-2
length: 13
CDR3: CASSQVLAGELFF

V: TRBV2
J: TRBJ2-7
length: 18
CDR3: CASTAGLAGGVQAYEQYF

V: TRBV13
J: TRBJ1-3
length: 13
CDR3: CASSADLGNTIYF

V: TRBV3-1
J: TRBJ1-1
length: 12
CDR3: CASSQGRVRAFF

V: TRBV6-2/TRBV6-3
J: TRBJ2-6
length: 15
CDR3: CASSYRDSGANVLTF

V: TRBV2
J: TRBJ2-1
length: 15
CDR3: CASKRDRGLYNEQFF

V: TRBV28
J: TRBJ2-1
length: 14
CDR3: CASRQGFTWDEQFF

V: TRBV7-3
J: TRBJ2-2
length: 15
CDR3: CASSPDRDLTGELFF

V: TRBV19
J: TRBJ2-3
length: 16
CDR3: CASNALGTSGTDTQYF

V: TRBV12-3/TRBV12-4
J: TRBJ2-2
length: 16
CDR3: CASSLQGLANTGELFF

V: TRBV3-1
J: TRBJ2-2
length: 15
CDR3: CASSPPDRVTGELFF

V: TRBV11-1
J: TRBJ2-3
length: 13
CDR3: CASSRGGLDTQYF

V: TRBV7-6
J: TRBJ2-7
length: 17
CDR3: CASEPGLAGGVRGEQYF